These T cell receptor beta chains were read from a single sample in a study of cytomegalovirus exposure and HLA in healthy donors. Libraries were prepared by immunoSEQ multiplex PCR; TCRdb keeps only in-frame clonotypes and omits some of them. The sample lists about 120,000 clones; around 84% were seen once. Sequencing was carried out using PBMCs. Every receptor here comes from a young woman in good health and CMV-seronegative. Each CDR3 is given with its conserved first and last residue. The D gene is left open where the match is weak. Size is omitted from some rows. Given values are once, few, many or a class for expanded clones.

V	size	D	J	DNA	CDR3
TRBV5-1	.	.	TRBJ2-1	TGCGCCAGCAGCTTAGGGGGGGCCAATGAGCAGTTCTTC	CASSLGGANEQFF
TRBV27	.	.	TRBJ2-7	TGTGCCAGCAGTTTCGGAGGGGCGAGCTCCTACGAGCAGTACTTC	CASSFGGASSYEQYF
TRBV7-9	.	TRBD1	TRBJ1-4	TGTGCCAGCAGCCGACAGACAGGGACTAATGAAAAACTGTTTTTT	CASSRQTGTNEKLFF
TRBV5-6	.	TRBD1	TRBJ2-1	TGTGCCAGCAGCCTCAGGACAGGGGACAATGAGCAGTTCTTC	CASSLRTGDNEQFF
TRBV4-3	.	.	TRBJ2-7	TGCGCCAGCAGCCAAGACAGGTACTACGAGCAGTACTTC	CASSQDRYYEQYF
TRBV7-2	once	.	TRBJ2-5	TGTGCCAGCAGCTCCACAGTGGTCCAAGAGACCCAGTACTTC	CASSSTVVQETQYF
TRBV9	.	.	TRBJ2-3	TGTGCCAGCAGCGTAGGGGGGACTCACACAGATACGCAGTATTTT	CASSVGGTHTDTQYF
TRBV29-1	few	TRBD1	TRBJ1-1	TGCAGCGTTGGAAGACAGGGGGGGAACACTGAAGCTTTCTTT	CSVGRQGGNTEAFF
TRBV28	once	.	TRBJ1-5	TGTGCCAGCAGTTTCGGTAGGGGAAGCAATCAGCCCCAGCATTTT	CASSFGRGSNQPQHF
TRBV11-2	.	.	TRBJ2-7	TGTGCCAGCAGCTTACACAGATCCTACGAGCAGTACTTC	CASSLHRSYEQYF
TRBV15	.	TRBD1	TRBJ2-2	TGTGCCACCAGCAGAGAGGGCAGGGGGATAGCCGGGGAGCTGTTTTTT	CATSREGRGIAGELFF
TRBV4-2	.	.	TRBJ2-7	TGTGCCAGCAGCCAAGATGGGGACAACGAGCAGTACTTC	CASSQDGDNEQYF
TRBV5-3	.	TRBD1	TRBJ2-7	TGTGCCAGAAGCCCCGGGACAGGGAGGCCCTTGGGGGCGCAGTACTTC	CARSPGTGRPLGAQYF
TRBV7-6	.	TRBD2	TRBJ2-3	TGTGCCAGCAGTTTAGCGGGAGGGACGCAGTATTTT	CASSLAGGTQYF
TRBV5-4	.	.	TRBJ1-1	TGTGCCAGCAGCTTGACTAACACTGAAGCTTTCTTT	CASSLTNTEAFF
TRBV5-4	.	.	TRBJ2-1	TGTGCCAGCAGCTTGGAGGCCGCTAGGGGCTCCTACAATGAGCAGTTCTTC	CASSLEAARGSYNEQFF
TRBV4-2	.	TRBD1	TRBJ1-4	TGTGCCAGCAGCCAAGTAAAAACAGGGGGCTTAGGAACTAATGAAAAACTGTTTTTT	CASSQVKTGGLGTNEKLFF
TRBV14	.	TRBD1	TRBJ1-3	TGTGCCAGCAGCCATCCAGGGGGACACTCTGGAAACACCATATATTTT	CASSHPGGHSGNTIYF
TRBV5-4	few	.	TRBJ2-5	TGTGCCAGCAGCTATGGGGGGGCGGAAGAGACCCAGTACTTC	CASSYGGAEETQYF
TRBV19	.	.	TRBJ1-1	TGTGCCAGTAGTATAGATGAGTGGGGGCTGGACACTGAAGCTTTCTTT	CASSIDEWGLDTEAFF
TRBV29-1	.	TRBD1	TRBJ2-1	TGCAGCGTTGATGGTGTGGGACAGGGATTTAACAATGAGCAGTTCTTC	CSVDGVGQGFNNEQFF
TRBV28	.	TRBD2	TRBJ2-1	TGTGCCAGCAGTTTGGGGGGGTCGCGGGAGTATGAGCAGTTCTTC	CASSLGGSREYEQFF
TRBV7-9	.	.	TRBJ1-1	TGTGCCAGCAGCTTAGATGGTTTGGGGCTCACTGAAGCTTTCTTT	CASSLDGLGLTEAFF
TRBV7-2	.	TRBD2	TRBJ2-7	TGTGCCAGCAGCTTAGGGAGTGCGGGAGCCATCCTCTATTACGAGCAGTACTTC	CASSLGSAGAILYYEQYF
TRBV10-3	.	TRBD1	TRBJ2-1	TGTGCCATCAGTGTAATCCGGGACAGGGGTTACAATGAGCAGTTCTTC	CAISVIRDRGYNEQFF
TRBV29-1	.	.	TRBJ1-1	TGCAGCGTTGGTAACAGGCCACCCCTCGGGGCTTTCTTT	CSVGNRPPLGAFF
TRBV7-8	.	.	TRBJ2-7	TGTGCCAGCAGCTTTAGGCGGGATAGACCCTACGAGCAGTACTTC	CASSFRRDRPYEQYF
TRBV30	.	TRBD1	TRBJ1-5	TGTGCCTGGAGGGGACAGGGGCTCAATCAGCCCCAGCATTTT	CAWRGQGLNQPQHF
TRBV28	.	TRBD1	TRBJ2-2	TGTGCCAGCAGTCCCGACAGGGCCACCGGGGAGCTGTTTTTT	CASSPDRATGELFF
TRBV7-2	.	TRBD1	TRBJ2-5	TGTGCCAGCAGCGCAGACAGGGTTGCGGAGACCCAGTACTTC	CASSADRVAETQYF
TRBV6-4	.	.	TRBJ2-3	TGTGCCAGCAGTGACGGACAGCCAGATACGCAGTATTTT	CASSDGQPDTQYF
TRBV28	few	.	TRBJ1-2	TGTGCCAGCCTCCCCGTCTCCCTGCGGGGCTACACCTTC	CASLPVSLRGYTF
TRBV14	.	.	TRBJ1-1	TGTGCCAGCAGCCAAGTTGCAGCGGGAATTGATGCTTTCTTT	CASSQVAAGIDAFF
TRBV7-2	.	TRBD1	TRBJ2-4	TGTGCCAGCAGCCCGCGCCGAGGACAGGGATTGGGTGACATTCAGTACTTC	CASSPRRGQGLGDIQYF
TRBV4-1	.	.	TRBJ2-7	TGCGCCAGCAGCCAAGATTGGACACCCAACTCCTACGAGCAGTACTTC	CASSQDWTPNSYEQYF
TRBV4-3	.	TRBD1	TRBJ1-2	TGCGCCAGCAGCCAAGGCGCCGGGACAGTGGACTACACCTTC	CASSQGAGTVDYTF
TRBV11-2	.	.	TRBJ2-7	TGTGCCAGCAGCATAGGCATCGGGGACTTCTACGAGCAGTACTTC	CASSIGIGDFYEQYF
TRBV28	.	.	TRBJ1-6	TGTGCCAGCAGTTTAGACTGGAGTTCACCCCTCCACTTT	CASSLDWSSPLHF
TRBV4-2	.	.	TRBJ1-1	TGTGCCAGCAGCCAAGTTTGGACAGTCGTGGGCACTGAAGCTTTCTTT	CASSQVWTVVGTEAFF
TRBV20-1	once	.	TRBJ1-1	TGCAGTGCTCTCCCGGACACTGAAGCTTTCTTT	CSALPDTEAFF
TRBV7-9	.	.	TRBJ1-5	TGTGCCAGCAGCTCCCCGGGACATCCCAACCAGCCCCAGCATTTT	CASSSPGHPNQPQHF
TRBV29-1	once	TRBD2	TRBJ2-3	TGCAGCGTTCGGGCGGGGGGAAGGGATACGCAGTATTTT	CSVRAGGRDTQYF
TRBV2	.	.	TRBJ2-7	TGTGCCAGCGCATCGAGACAAGTTTACGAGCAGTACTTC	CASASRQVYEQYF
TRBV5-6	once	.	TRBJ2-3	TGTGCCAGCAGCTTCTGGGCCACAGATACGCAGTATTTT	CASSFWATDTQYF
TRBV6-5	.	TRBD1	TRBJ2-1	TGTGCCAGCACTAAAGGAGACAGGGCCAATGAGCAGTTCTTC	CASTKGDRANEQFF
TRBV29-1	.	.	TRBJ1-6	TGCAGCGTTGCCCCAACTAATAATTCACCCCTCCACTTT	CSVAPTNNSPLHF
TRBV7-2	once	.	TRBJ2-3	TGTGCCAGCAGGTTGGACTTGAGCACAGATACGCAGTATTTT	CASRLDLSTDTQYF
TRBV4-3	.	.	TRBJ1-2	TGCGCCAGCAGCCAAGATTTTTCAAGTTCGTTGGCCTATGGCTACACCTTC	CASSQDFSSSLAYGYTF
TRBV7-3	.	TRBD1	TRBJ1-6	TGTGCCAGCAGCTTAGGGGACAGTAATTCACCCCTCCACTTT	CASSLGDSNSPLHF
TRBV28	.	TRBD2	TRBJ2-1	TGTGCCAGCAGTTCCTTAGCGGGAGGGCGTCCCTACAATGAGCAGTTCTTC	CASSSLAGGRPYNEQFF
TRBV6-5	.	.	TRBJ1-3	TGTGCCAGCACCCCCTCCAGGATCTCTGGAAACACCATATATTTT	CASTPSRISGNTIYF
TRBV5-6	.	.	TRBJ1-4	TGTGCCAGCAGCGCCGGGACACGTGAAAAACTGTTTTTT	CASSAGTREKLFF
TRBV7-2	.	.	TRBJ2-7	TGTGCCAGCACCCTCTCAGGGTCGGCCTACGAGCAGTACTTC	CASTLSGSAYEQYF
TRBV2	.	TRBD1	TRBJ1-4	TGTGCCAGCCGGGCAGGGGGCACGAATAATGAAAAACTGTTTTTT	CASRAGGTNNEKLFF
TRBV10-2	once	.	TRBJ1-1	TGCGCCAGCAAGCTAACAGGTAACACTGAAGCTTTCTTT	CASKLTGNTEAFF
TRBV7-9	.	.	TRBJ2-3	TGTGCCAGCAGCTCGACTCTGCCAGATACGCAGTATTTT	CASSSTLPDTQYF
TRBV13	.	TRBD1	TRBJ1-1	TGTGCCAGCAGCTCGCAGGGGGACGGGGACACTGAAGCTTTCTTT	CASSSQGDGDTEAFF
TRBV9	.	.	TRBJ1-3	TGTGCCAGCAGCGTAGACTCGGAGGGCTCTGGAAACACCATATATTTT	CASSVDSEGSGNTIYF
TRBV7-2	.	.	TRBJ2-1	TGTGCCAGCAGCTTAGCTAGCGGAACCTACAATGAGCAGTTCTTC	CASSLASGTYNEQFF